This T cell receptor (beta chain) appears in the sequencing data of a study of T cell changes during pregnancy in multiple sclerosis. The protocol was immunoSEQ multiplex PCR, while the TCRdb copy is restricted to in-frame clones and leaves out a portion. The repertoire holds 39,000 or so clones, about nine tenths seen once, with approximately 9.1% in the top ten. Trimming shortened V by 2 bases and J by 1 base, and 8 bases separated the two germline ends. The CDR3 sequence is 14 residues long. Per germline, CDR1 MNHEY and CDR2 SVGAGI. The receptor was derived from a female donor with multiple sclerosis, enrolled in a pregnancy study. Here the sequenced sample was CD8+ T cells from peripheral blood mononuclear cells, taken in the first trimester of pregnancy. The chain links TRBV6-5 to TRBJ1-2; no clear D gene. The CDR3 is CASSYVPGNYGYTF. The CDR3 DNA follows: TGTGCCAGCAGTTACGTCCCCGGTAACTATGGCTACACCTTC.